This record concerns one T cell receptor (beta chain) sequence. This clonotype has a handful of counts. Its antigen has not been determined. It has no much larger one-base neighbor in the sample; base qualities were not kept. Receptor libraries were prepared by 5' RACE. Sequencing relied on an Illumina HiSeq 2000. A universal primer binding site was introduced by template switching, and a unique molecular identifier was present in the final cDNA, enabling accurate counting of TCR cDNA molecules. Specific primers in the conserved constant-segment region were used to synthesize first-strand cDNA for the TCR alpha and beta chains. To control for contamination, every cDNA library carried two barcodes: a SMART-Mk sample barcode plus Illumina barcodes. TruSeq adapter sequences and Illumina sample barcodes were added in two successive PCR steps. TCR alpha and beta cDNA libraries were sequenced on the Illumina HiSeq platform with custom primers. The authors processed their data as follows. Raw reads were processed with MiGEC to extract unique molecular identifiers, and MiXCR was used to determine CDR3 positions. For each individual, recombination models were inferred using an EM algorithm with the repgenHMM and IGoR tools. Shared clonotypes were analyzed with the tcR package in R, and sharing was normalized by the product of cloneset sizes. To study raw recombination free of thymic and clonal selection effects, out-of-frame nonproductive sequences were analyzed. TCRdb applied fastp at Q25 and MiXCR to the public reads, then kept only in-frame beta chains. Identical CDR3 protein sequences are pooled into one entry, listed with their most common genes and DNA. The V and J calls, along with clone size, are taken from TCRdb and not from the paper's own processing. Recorded for this sample are fewer than 800,000 distinct CDR3 sequences; about 7% of them occurred a single time. Approximately 1.5% of the sample comes from the top ten.

Only healthy Caucasian donors were included. The twin cohort consisted of three pairs of female monozygotic twins, all aged roughly 18 to 29 years. The RNA used for TCR libraries was isolated from peripheral blood mononuclear cells. The entry originates in a study of identical twins (TCRdb year 2016). Regarding the complete study: To test whether fetal clonotypes persist, this study deep-sequenced TCR alpha and beta repertoires from monozygotic twins, from unrelated adults of various ages, and from cord blood. To rule out contamination, replicate twin experiments were performed at different times with different library preparation protocols.

Beyond this particular receptor, the publication reports: Out-of-frame TCR alpha sequences shared between twins showed an excess of low generation-probability sequences compared with coincidental sharing between unrelated individuals. In monozygotic twins, out-of-frame TCR alpha sharing was systematically underestimated by recombination models, although the models agreed with sharing between unrelated individuals. Excess twin sharing in beta out-of-frame sequences was weaker because fewer shared sequences lowered the signal-to-noise ratio. Because the same donors could not be followed over many years, conclusions were based on cross-sectional statistical analysis. Invariant T cells such as MAIT and iNKT could partly confound zero-insertion analyses, though diverse VJ usage argued against this for most clonotypes. Abundant cord blood beta clonotypes carried fewer insertions; young adult naive repertoires showed a weaker similar trend, while memory repertoires showed none.

The CDR3 covers 20 residues, taking in both the cysteine and the phenylalanine. Here the CDR3 DNA is all that survives: 60 bases in frame from base 1. The germline V gene specifies SGDLS as CDR1 and YYNGEE as CDR2. The V end gives up 4 bases and the J end 6 bases, leaving 20 bases in the junction not matched to a gene. Separately, the same data were catalogued under a study of yellow fever vaccine responses in identical twins. As that second paper reports: According to the authors, in identical twins the way T cells responded to vaccination appeared partly convergent and partly personalized. Focusing on identical twins, the study followed the T cell clones that responded to the vaccine, and did so with precision.

The sequencing input was PBMCs. The chain is encoded by TRBV9 joined to TRBJ2-3; 13 middle bases align to TRBD2. This TCR came from a young woman in good health. The CDR3 region: CASSPLGGTSGVAEWDTQYF. The DNA sequence reads TGTGCCAGCAGCCCCCTGGGAGGGACTAGCGGGGTAGCCGAGTGGGATACGCAGTATTTT.